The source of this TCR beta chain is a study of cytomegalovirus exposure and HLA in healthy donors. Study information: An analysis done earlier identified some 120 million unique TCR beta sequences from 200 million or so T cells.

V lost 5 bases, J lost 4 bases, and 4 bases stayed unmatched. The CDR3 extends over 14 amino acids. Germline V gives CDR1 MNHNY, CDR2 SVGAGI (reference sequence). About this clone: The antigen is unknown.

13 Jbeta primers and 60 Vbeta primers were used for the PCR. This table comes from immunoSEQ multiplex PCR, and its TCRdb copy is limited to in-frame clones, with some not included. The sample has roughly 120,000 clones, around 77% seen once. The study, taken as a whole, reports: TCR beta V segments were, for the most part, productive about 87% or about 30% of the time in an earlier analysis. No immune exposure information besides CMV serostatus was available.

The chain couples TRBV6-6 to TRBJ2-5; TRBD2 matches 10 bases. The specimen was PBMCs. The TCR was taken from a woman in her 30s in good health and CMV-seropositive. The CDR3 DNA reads TGTGCCAGCAGTAGCGGGGGGGCCGGAGAGACCCAGTACTTC. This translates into CASSSGGAGETQYF.